This paragraph reports one T cell receptor (beta chain). No antigen is known for it. TRB rearrangements were amplified by multiplex PCR with BIOMED2 TRB-A/B primers. TCRdb reanalysed the multiplex PCR reads using MiXCR and keeps one entry per CDR3 protein. The sample includes thousands of distinct CDR3 sequences, 15% to 20% of them seen just once. The germline gives CDR1 SGHRS, CDR2 YFSETQ. V gave up 0 bases and J gave up 3 bases, with 1 base separating them. The CDR3 extends over 11 amino acids. Blood genomic DNA input for TRB amplification was 250-500 ng. This specimen belongs to a study of T and B cells in COVID-19 patients. Study in general: Peripheral blood came from COVID-19 patients with active infection or after recovery. Recovered patients mostly had mild to moderate COVID-19 managed as outpatients.

Broader study findings: Highly clonal in active COVID-19, TRB repertoires exceeded healthy-donor diversity and richness at recovery.

Sequencing input: blood. J is TRBJ2-7 and V is TRBV5-1; D is unclear. The sequence derives from a human donor who had recovered from COVID-19. The CDR3 protein is CASSLDYEQYF. DNA of the CDR3: TGCGCCAGCAGCTTGGACTACGAGCAGTACTTC.